The 20 T cell receptor beta chains below come from one sample, sequenced in a study of T cells in localized non-small cell lung cancer. Method: immunoSEQ multiplex PCR; TCRdb's copy keeps in-frame clones and lacks some. The sample lists 23,000 or so clones, around 85% occurring once. The starting material was peripheral blood, obtained before any cancer treatment. Every receptor here comes from a male donor at least 60 years old with stage II squamous cell lung carcinoma.

The chain combines TRBV28 with TRBJ2-1; 8 bases line up with TRBD2. Losses at the gene ends were 3 bases for V and 1 base for J; bases not matched to a gene: 5. Germline loops: CDR1 MDHEN, CDR2 SYDVKM. This CDR3 is 16 amino acids long. The CDR3: CASSLWREASYNEQFF. The CDR3 DNA sequence: TGTGCCAGCAGTTTGTGGCGGGAGGCTTCCTACAATGAGCAGTTCTTC.

This chain uses TRBV5-1 with TRBJ1-4; the match to TRBD1 covers 8 bases. Looked up from germline, CDR1 is SGHRS and CDR2 is YFSETQ. The CDR3 is made up of 14 amino acids. The V gene end was trimmed by 4 bases and the J gene end by 6 bases; junction bases not matched to a gene: 5. CDR3 loop: CASSRDRGDEKLFF. The CDR3 region has the DNA TGCGCCAGCAGCCGAGACAGGGGAGATGAAAAACTGTTTTTT.

In this sample, this clone turned up a few times. The CDR3 reads CASSPGEGTGYTF. In DNA, the CDR3 is TGTGCCAGCAGCCCCGGGGAAGGTACTGGCTACACCTTC. This chain connects TRBV7-9 to TRBJ1-2; D call uncertain. Trimming left V 5 bases short and J 7 bases short, with 14 bases between. CDR1 SEHNR and CDR2 FQNEAQ come from the germline V gene (reference sequence). This CDR3 has 13 residues.

This chain uses TRBV7-9 with TRBJ2-2; TRBD2 matches 8 bases. V lost 4 bases and J lost 7; bases outside the gene matches: 11. The length of the CDR3 is 16 residues. Germline V gene lookup returns CDR1 SEHNR and CDR2 FQNEAQ (reference sequence). The CDR3 region has the DNA TGTGCCAGCAGCTCACCGGGGGGGGGCTCCGGCGGGGAGCTGTTTTTT. It encodes CASSSPGGGSGGELFF.

This clone was counted once. V is TRBV19 and J is TRBJ1-1; D gene uncertain. Trimming cost V 6 bases and J 1 base, with 15 bases left between them. Germline V CDR1 and CDR2: LNHDA, SQIVND (reference sequence). This CDR3 is built from 15 residues. The DNA of the CDR3 is TGTGCCAGTAGCATCCTAGATGCGGGGAACACTGAAGCTTTCTTT. It translates to CASSILDAGNTEAFF.

The chain carries TRBV5-6 and TRBJ1-2; possible D gene TRBD1, 6 bases. Trimming left V 2 bases short and J 0 bases short, with 17 bases between. In germline, CDR1 is SGHDT, CDR2 YYEEEE. The CDR3 totals 17 residues. This CDR3 is CASSLRGTSTSNYGYTF. CDR3 DNA: TGTGCCAGCAGCTTACGGGGGACATCCACCTCTAACTATGGCTACACCTTC.

The J gene is TRBJ2-3, the V gene TRBV9, with 9 bases identical to TRBD1. The germline gives CDR1 SGDLS, CDR2 YYNGEE. The CDR3 contains 15 residues. V trimming: 4 bases; J trimming: 2 bases; junction bases outside the gene matches: 5. The CDR3 DNA reads as TGTGCCAGCAGCTTCCGGGACAGGGACACAGATACGCAGTATTTT. It codes for CASSFRDRDTDTQYF.

The genes are TRBV10-3 and TRBJ2-3; D perhaps matches TRBD2 (5 bases). Per the germline V gene, CDR1 is ENHRY and CDR2 is SYGVKD. Trimming pared 1 base from V and 5 bases from J, leaving 13 bases between. CDR3 length: 15 residues. The CDR3 DNA reads TGTGCCATCAGTGAGTACGGGGATCGGGAAGATACGCAGTATTTT. This gives the protein CAISEYGDREDTQYF.

The V and J genes are TRBV6-1 and TRBJ2-1; D may be TRBD2 (6 bases). Trimming shortened V by 6 bases and J by 14 bases, and 23 bases separated the two germline ends. The CDR3 contains 14 residues. Germline CDR1 MNHNS, CDR2 SASEGT. CDR3 bases: TGTGCCAGCAGAGAGAGTGGGACTGGAGATATAGAGTTCTTC. Translating gives CASRESGTGDIEFF.

The rearrangement joins TRBV29-1 to TRBJ1-1; D gene uncertain. V shed 6 bases and J shed 3 bases, with 8 bases lying between them. CDR1 and CDR2 (germline): SQVTM, ANQGSEA. The CDR3 covers 11 residues. The CDR3 protein is CSVITYTEAFF. The CDR3 DNA is TGCAGCGTCATCACCTACACTGAAGCTTTCTTT.

V gene TRBV7-9 combines with J gene TRBJ2-5; TRBD2 agrees at 12 bases. J was trimmed by 1 base and V by 7 bases; bases with no gene match: 10. The CDR3 covers 17 residues. The V gene's germline CDR1 is SEHNR and CDR2 FQNEAQ (reference sequence). CDR3 DNA sequence: TGTGCCAGCACCGGGACTAGCGGGCCCTACCTCCAAGAGACCCAGTACTTC. Protein sequence: CASTGTSGPYLQETQYF.

This clone was recorded a few times. The rearrangement uses TRBV18 and TRBJ1-2, with D possibly being TRBD1 (5 bases). Trimming pared 3 bases from V and 4 bases from J, leaving 18 bases between. CDR3 length equals 16 residues. The germline V gene encodes CDR1 KGHSH and CDR2 LQKENI. In nucleotides, the CDR3 is TGTGCCAGCTCACCCCTCGGCGAGAAGGGGCTCTATGGCTACACCTTC. Protein: CASSPLGEKGLYGYTF.

The J gene is TRBJ1-3, the V gene TRBV7-2; the match to TRBD1 covers 9 bases. CDR3 size: 15 residues. The germline V gene has CDR1 SGHTA and CDR2 FQGNSA. The trim removed 5 bases at V and 4 bases at J, leaving 6 bases unmatched. The CDR3 region is CASSPQGASGNTIYF. CDR3 in DNA: TGTGCCAGCAGCCCACAGGGGGCTTCCGGAAACACCATATATTTT.

The rearrangement links TRBV29-1 to TRBJ2-5; no reliable D call. This CDR3 contains 13 residues. Trimming took 3 bases from V and 1 from J, leaving 9 bases between them. From germline, CDR1 is SQVTM and CDR2 ANQGSEA. CDR3 bases: TGCAGCGTTGACCGGAACAGCCAAGAGACCCAGTACTTC. Residues: CSVDRNSQETQYF.

This clone showed up just a few times. V is TRBV7-2 and J is TRBJ2-3; D is unresolved. The germline V and J ends were trimmed by 4 bases and 4 bases, with 12 bases remaining between them. The CDR3 is 14 amino acids. The germline V gene has CDR1 SGHTA and CDR2 FQGNSA. Written as DNA, the CDR3 is TGTGCCAGCAGCTGGAAGATAAGGGCAGATACGCAGTATTTT. Its protein product is CASSWKIRADTQYF. Full variable domain (outside the CDR3, taken from reference TRBV7-2 and TRBJ2-3): GAGVSQSPSNKVTEKGKDVELRCDPISGHTALYWYRQSLGQGLEFLIYFQGNSAPDKSGLPSDRFSAERTGGSVSTLTIQRTQQEDSAVYLCASSWKIRADTQYFGPGTRLTVL.

The genes are TRBV7-2 and TRBJ2-7, with TRBD2 as a possible D gene (6 bases). This CDR3 is built from 14 residues. The V end lost 5 bases, the J end lost 6 bases, and 17 bases lay between the germline ends. Looked up from germline, CDR1 is SGHTA and CDR2 is FQGNSA. Here the CDR3 reads CASSRNYLGGEQYF. CDR3 bases: TGTGCCAGCAGCCGCAACTATTTGGGGGGCGAGCAGTACTTC.

V is TRBV11-3 and J is TRBJ2-3; D is undetermined. Trimming cost V 5 bases and J 2 bases, with 17 bases left between them. CDR1 is SGHNT, CDR2 YENEEA, per germline. The CDR3 is 16 amino acids. In DNA form, the CDR3 reads TGTGCCAGCAGCGGGCGTAATGGGTGGGTCACAGATACGCAGTATTTT. This codes for CASSGRNGWVTDTQYF.

This clone appeared once. The chain carries TRBV6-6 and TRBJ2-7; D is unclear. The CDR3 spans 12 residues. Trimming took 7 bases from V and 0 from J, leaving 7 bases between them. In germline, CDR1 is MNHNY, CDR2 SVGAGI (reference sequence). The CDR3 nucleotides are TGTGCCAGCATGTCCAGCTCCTACGAGCAGTACTTC. Its translation is CASMSSSYEQYF.

V and J are TRBV6-5 and TRBJ2-3, with a possible D match to TRBD2 (5 bases). Trimming shortened V by 8 bases and J by 0 bases, and 15 bases separated the two germline ends. The CDR3 runs to 15 residues. Per the germline V gene, CDR1 is MNHEY and CDR2 is SVGAGI. CDR3 region: CASCRSGPSTDTQYF. In nucleotides, the CDR3 is TGTGCCAGCTGCAGGAGCGGACCTAGCACAGATACGCAGTATTTT.

The chain joins TRBV19 to TRBJ1-5; D ambiguous. The CDR3 sequence is 18 residues long. CDR1 is LNHDA, CDR2 SQIVND, per germline (reference sequence). Deletions cut 6 bases from V and 4 bases from J, with 25 bases between. The CDR3 is CASSSPILNMRENQPQHF. The CDR3 DNA is TGTGCCAGTAGCAGTCCAATTCTCAACATGAGGGAGAATCAGCCCCAGCATTTT.